This T cell receptor beta chain was observed in a study of blood T cell repertoires in COVID-19. Concerning this clone itself: This specimen includes other DNA sequences encoding the same CDR3.

The length of the CDR3 is 13 residues. Germline V gives CDR1 LGHDT, CDR2 YNNKEL (reference sequence). With 5 bases clipped from V and 7 bases from J, the junction kept 4 bases outside the gene matches. Original analysis: Counts of nucleated cells, estimated from reference gene primer amplification, were obtained. Sequenced by immunoSEQ multiplex PCR; TCRdb stores in-frame clones only, minus some. V and J calls and clone size follow that table, whereas D and trimming were derived from the DNA. The sample consists of 220,000 or so clones, approximately 83% of them appearing once. The study recruited people aged about 18 to 90 years across 20 to 30 US areas.

The chain is built from TRBV3-1 (or the pseudogene TRBV3-2) and TRBJ1-2; 10 nucleotides match TRBD1. The origin of this receptor is a woman between 55 and 75 years old who had recovered from COVID-19. Sequencing was carried out using PBMCs or T cells enriched from blood (not recorded which). The chain's CDR3 is CASSRTGGSGYTF. The CDR3 region has the DNA TGTGCCAGCAGCAGGACAGGGGGAAGTGGCTACACCTTC.